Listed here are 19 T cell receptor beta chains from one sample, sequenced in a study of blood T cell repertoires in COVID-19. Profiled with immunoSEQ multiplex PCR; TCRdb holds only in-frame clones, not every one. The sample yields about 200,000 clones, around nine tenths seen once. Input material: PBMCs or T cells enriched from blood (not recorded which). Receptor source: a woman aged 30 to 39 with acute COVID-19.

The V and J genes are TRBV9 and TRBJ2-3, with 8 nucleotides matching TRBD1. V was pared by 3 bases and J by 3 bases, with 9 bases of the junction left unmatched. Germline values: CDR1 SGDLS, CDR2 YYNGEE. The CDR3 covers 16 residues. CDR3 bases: TGTGCCAGCAGCGAACACCCAGGGGGCCGTACAGATACGCAGTATTTT. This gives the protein CASSEHPGGRTDTQYF.

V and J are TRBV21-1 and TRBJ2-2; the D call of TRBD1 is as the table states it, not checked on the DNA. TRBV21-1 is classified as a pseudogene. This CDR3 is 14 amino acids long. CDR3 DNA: TGTGCCTACCTTGACAGGGGGCAGACCGGGGAGCTGTTTTTT. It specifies CAYLDRGQTGELFF.

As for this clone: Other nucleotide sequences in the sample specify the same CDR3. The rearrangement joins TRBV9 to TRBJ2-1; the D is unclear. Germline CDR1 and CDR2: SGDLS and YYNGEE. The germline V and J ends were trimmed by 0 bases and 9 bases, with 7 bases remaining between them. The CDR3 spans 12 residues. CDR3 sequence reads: CASSVAPGEQFF. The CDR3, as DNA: TGTGCCAGCAGCGTAGCTCCGGGTGAGCAGTTCTTC.

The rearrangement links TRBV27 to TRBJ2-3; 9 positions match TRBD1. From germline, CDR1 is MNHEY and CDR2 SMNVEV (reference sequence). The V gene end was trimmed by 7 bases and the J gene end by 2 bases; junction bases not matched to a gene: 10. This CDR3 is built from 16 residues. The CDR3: CASTLPGTGLTDTQYF. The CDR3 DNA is TGTGCCAGCACCCTCCCCGGGACAGGGCTCACAGATACGCAGTATTTT.

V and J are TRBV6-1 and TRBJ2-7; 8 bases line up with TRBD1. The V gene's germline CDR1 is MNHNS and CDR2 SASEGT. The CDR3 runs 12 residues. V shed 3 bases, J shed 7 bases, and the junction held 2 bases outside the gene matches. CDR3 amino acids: CASSDGTGEQYF. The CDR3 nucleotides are TGTGCCAGCAGTGATGGGACAGGTGAGCAGTACTTC.

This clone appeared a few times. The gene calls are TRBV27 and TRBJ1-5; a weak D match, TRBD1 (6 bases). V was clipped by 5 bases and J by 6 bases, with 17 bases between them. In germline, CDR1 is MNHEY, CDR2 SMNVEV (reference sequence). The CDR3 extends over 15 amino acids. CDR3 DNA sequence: TGTGCCAGCAGTGGCGACGTAGGGGGAAGTCAGCCCCAGCATTTT. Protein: CASSGDVGGSQPQHF.

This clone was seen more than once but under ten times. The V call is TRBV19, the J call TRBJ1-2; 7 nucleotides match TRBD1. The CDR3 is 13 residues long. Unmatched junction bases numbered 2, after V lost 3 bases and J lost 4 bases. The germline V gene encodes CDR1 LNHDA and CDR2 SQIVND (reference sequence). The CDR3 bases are TGTGCCAGTAGTATGGACAGGAGCTATGGCTACACCTTC. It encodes CASSMDRSYGYTF.

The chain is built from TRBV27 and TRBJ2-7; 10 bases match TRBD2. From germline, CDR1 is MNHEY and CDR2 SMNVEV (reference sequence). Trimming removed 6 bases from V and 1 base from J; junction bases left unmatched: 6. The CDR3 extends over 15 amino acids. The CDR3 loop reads CASSAELAGSYEQYF. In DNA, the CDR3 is TGTGCCAGCAGCGCCGAACTAGCGGGATCCTACGAGCAGTACTTC.

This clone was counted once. Here the CDR3 DNA reads TGTGCCAGCAGCCCCCGACTAACCAACAATGAGCAGTTCTTC. It codes for CASSPRLTNNEQFF. V and J are TRBV6-2 or TRBV6-3 and TRBJ2-1; D might be TRBD2 (5 bases). CDR3 size: 14 residues. CDR1 is MNHEY and CDR2 is SVGEGT in the germline V gene. Between the trimmed V and J ends, which lost 6 bases and 5 bases, there was a span of 14 bases.

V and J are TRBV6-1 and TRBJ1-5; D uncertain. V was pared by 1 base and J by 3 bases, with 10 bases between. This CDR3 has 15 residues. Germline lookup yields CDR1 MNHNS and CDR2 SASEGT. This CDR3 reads CASSEVWAVNQPQHF. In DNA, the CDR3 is TGTGCCAGCAGTGAAGTTTGGGCAGTCAATCAGCCCCAGCATTTT.

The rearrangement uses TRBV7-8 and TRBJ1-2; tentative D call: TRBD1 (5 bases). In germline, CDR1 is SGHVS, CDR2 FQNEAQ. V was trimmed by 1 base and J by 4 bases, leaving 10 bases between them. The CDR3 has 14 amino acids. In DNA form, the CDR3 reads TGTGCCAGCAGCTTAGAGGCGGGACTCTATGGCTACACCTTC. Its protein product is CASSLEAGLYGYTF.

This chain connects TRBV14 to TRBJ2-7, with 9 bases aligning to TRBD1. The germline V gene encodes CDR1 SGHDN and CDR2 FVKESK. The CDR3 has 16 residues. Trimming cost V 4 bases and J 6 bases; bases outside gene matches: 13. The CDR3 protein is CASSRGTGLKTTEQYF. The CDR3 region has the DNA TGTGCCAGCAGCCGGGGGACAGGGCTGAAGACGACCGAGCAGTACTTC.

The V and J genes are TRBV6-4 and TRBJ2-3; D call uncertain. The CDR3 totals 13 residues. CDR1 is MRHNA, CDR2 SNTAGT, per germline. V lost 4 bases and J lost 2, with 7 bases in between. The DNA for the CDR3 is TGTGCCAGCAGTGTCCTAATCACAGATACGCAGTATTTT. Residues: CASSVLITDTQYF.

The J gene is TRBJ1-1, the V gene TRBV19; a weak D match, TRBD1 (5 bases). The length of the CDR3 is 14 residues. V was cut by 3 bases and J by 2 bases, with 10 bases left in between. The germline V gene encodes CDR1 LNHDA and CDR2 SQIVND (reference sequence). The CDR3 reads CASSISGHNTEAFF. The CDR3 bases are TGTGCCAGTAGTATTTCCGGACACAACACTGAAGCTTTCTTT.

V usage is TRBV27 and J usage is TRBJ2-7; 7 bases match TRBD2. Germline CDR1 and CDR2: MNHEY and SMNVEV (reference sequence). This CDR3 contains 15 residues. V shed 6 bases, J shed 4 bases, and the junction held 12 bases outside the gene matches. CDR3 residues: CASSTRGEPPYEQYF. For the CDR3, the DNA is TGTGCCAGCAGCACTCGGGGGGAACCTCCTTACGAGCAGTACTTC.

The CDR3 is CASSDSSGGRISSTDTQYF. CDR3 DNA sequence: TGTGCCAGCAGTGACTCTAGCGGGGGGAGAATCTCCTCCACAGATACGCAGTATTTT. The rearrangement joins TRBV6-4 to TRBJ2-3; TRBD2 matches 10 bases. Germline V CDR1 and CDR2: MRHNA, SNTAGT. Trimming cost V 0 bases and J 2 bases; bases outside gene matches: 11. The CDR3 has 19 amino acids.

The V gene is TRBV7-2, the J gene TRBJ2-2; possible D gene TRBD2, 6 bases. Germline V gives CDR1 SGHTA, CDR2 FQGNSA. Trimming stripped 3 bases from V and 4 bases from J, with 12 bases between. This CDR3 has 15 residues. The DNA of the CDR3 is TGTGCCAGCAGCTTGCCGCAGCGGGTCACCGGGGAGCTGTTTTTT. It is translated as CASSLPQRVTGELFF. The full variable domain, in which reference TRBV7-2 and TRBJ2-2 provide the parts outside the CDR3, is GAGVSQSPSNKVTEKGKDVELRCDPISGHTALYWYRQSLGQGLEFLIYFQGNSAPDKSGLPSDRFSAERTGGSVSTLTIQRTQQEDSAVYLCASSLPQRVTGELFFGEGSRLTVL.

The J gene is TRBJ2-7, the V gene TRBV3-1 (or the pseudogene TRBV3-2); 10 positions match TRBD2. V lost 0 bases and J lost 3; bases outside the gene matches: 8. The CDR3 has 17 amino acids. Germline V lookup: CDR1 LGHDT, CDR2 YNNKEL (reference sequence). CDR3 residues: CASSQDRVLAGVYEQYF. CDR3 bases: TGTGCCAGCAGCCAAGATAGGGTCCTAGCGGGAGTCTACGAGCAGTACTTC.

The CDR3, as DNA: TGCAGCGTTTACGGGACAGGGGGCCTCGAGCAGTACTTC. This gives the protein CSVYGTGGLEQYF. V and J are TRBV29-1 and TRBJ2-7, with 12 bases aligning to TRBD1. The CDR3 loop spans 13 amino acids. V shed 5 bases, J shed 6 bases, and the junction held 5 bases outside the gene matches. The germline CDR1 and CDR2 sequences are SQVTM and ANQGSEA.